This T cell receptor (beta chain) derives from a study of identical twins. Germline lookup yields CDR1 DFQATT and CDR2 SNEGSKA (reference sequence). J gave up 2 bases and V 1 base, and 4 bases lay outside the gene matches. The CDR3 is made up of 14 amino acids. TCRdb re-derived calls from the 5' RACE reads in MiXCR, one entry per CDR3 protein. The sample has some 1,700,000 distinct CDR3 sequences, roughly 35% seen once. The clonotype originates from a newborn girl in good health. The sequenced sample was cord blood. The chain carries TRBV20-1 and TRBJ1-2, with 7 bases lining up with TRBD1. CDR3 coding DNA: TGCAGTGCTAGAGCTGGGGGACAGAACTATGGCTACACCTTC. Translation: CSARAGGQNYGYTF.